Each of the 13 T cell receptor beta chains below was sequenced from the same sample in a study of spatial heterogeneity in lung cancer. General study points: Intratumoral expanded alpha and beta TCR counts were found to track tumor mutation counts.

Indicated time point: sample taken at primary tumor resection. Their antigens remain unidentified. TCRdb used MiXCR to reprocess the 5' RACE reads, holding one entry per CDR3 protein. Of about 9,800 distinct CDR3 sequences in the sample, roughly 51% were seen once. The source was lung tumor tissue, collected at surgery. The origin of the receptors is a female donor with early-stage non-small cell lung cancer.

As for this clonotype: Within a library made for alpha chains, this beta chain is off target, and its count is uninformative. CDR3 DNA: TGCAGTGCTTCCAGACAGGACCGAGTTTCGCCCCAGCATTTT. Translated, it gives CSASRQDRVSPQHF. The genes are TRBV20-1 and TRBJ1-5, with D tentatively TRBD1 (6 bases). Trimming removed 5 bases from V and 9 bases from J, with 20 bases in between. The CDR3 totals 14 residues. The germline V gene encodes CDR1 DFQATT and CDR2 SNEGSKA (reference sequence).

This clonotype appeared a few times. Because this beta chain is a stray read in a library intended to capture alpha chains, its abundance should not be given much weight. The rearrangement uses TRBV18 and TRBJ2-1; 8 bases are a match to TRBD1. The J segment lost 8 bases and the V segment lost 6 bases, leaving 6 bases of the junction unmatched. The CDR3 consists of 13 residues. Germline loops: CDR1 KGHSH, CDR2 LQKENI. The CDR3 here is CASSSGQDDEQFF. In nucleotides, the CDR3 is TGTGCCAGCTCGTCGGGACAGGACGATGAGCAGTTCTTC.

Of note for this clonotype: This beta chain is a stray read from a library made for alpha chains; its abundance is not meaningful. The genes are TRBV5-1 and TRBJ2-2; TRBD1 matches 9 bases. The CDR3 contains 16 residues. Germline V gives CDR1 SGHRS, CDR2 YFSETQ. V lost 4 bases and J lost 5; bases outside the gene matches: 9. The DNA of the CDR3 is TGCGCCAGCAGCCCCGGTCCCGGGACAGGGACCGGGGAGCTGTTTTTT. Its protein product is CASSPGPGTGTGELFF.

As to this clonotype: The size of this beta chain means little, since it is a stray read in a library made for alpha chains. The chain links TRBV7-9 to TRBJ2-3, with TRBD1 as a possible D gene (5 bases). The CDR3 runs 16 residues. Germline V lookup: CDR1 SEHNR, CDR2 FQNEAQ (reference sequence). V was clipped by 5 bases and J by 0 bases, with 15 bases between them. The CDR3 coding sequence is TGTGCCAGCAGCCGCGGCAGGGCCATGAGCACAGATACGCAGTATTTT. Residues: CASSRGRAMSTDTQYF.

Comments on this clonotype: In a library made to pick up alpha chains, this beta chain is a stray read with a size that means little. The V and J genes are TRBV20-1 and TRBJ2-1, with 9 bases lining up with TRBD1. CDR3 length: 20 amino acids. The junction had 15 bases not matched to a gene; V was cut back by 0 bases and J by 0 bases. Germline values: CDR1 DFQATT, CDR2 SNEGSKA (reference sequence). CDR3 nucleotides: TGCAGTGCTAGAGAACCCGGGACAGGGAGGGCCTTAGGCTCCTACAATGAGCAGTTCTTC. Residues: CSAREPGTGRALGSYNEQFF.

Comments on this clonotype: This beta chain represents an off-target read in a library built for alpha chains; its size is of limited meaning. As DNA, the CDR3 is TGCAGTGCTAGAGATACCCGGGACCAGCATTTT. Its translation: CSARDTRDQHF. The V and J genes are TRBV20-1 and TRBJ1-5; D ambiguous. Trimming left V 0 bases short and J 12 bases short, with 9 bases between. Germline CDR1 reads DFQATT; CDR2 reads SNEGSKA (reference sequence). The CDR3 runs 11 residues.

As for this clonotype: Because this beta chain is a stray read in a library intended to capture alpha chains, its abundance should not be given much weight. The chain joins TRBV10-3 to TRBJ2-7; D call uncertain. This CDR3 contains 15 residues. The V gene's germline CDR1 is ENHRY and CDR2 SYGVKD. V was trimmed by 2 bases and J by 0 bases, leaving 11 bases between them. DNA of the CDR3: TGTGCCATCAGTGAGGGGTTAGGAGCCTCCTACGAGCAGTACTTC. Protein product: CAISEGLGASYEQYF.

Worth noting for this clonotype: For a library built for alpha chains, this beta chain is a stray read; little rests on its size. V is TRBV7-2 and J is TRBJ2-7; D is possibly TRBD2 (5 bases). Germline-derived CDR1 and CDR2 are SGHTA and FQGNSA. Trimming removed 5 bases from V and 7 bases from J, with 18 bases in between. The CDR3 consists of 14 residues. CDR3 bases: TGTGCCAGCAGCCTTGAGGACTGGTCGGGTGAGCAGTACTTC. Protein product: CASSLEDWSGEQYF.

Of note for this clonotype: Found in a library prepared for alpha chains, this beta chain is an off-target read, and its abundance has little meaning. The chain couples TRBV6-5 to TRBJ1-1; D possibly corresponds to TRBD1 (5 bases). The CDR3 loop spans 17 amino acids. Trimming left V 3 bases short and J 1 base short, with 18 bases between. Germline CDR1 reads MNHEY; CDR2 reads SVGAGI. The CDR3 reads CASSYINWDGRNTEAFF. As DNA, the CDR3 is TGTGCCAGCAGTTATATCAACTGGGACGGTAGGAACACTGAAGCTTTCTTT.

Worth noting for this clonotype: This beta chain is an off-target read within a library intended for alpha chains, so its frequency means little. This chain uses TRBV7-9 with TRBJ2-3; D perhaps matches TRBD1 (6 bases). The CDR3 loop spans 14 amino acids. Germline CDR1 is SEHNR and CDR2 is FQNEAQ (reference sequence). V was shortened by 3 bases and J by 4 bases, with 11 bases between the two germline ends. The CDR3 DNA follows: TGTGCCAGCAGCTTCGACAGGCTGGCAGATACGCAGTATTTT. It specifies CASSFDRLADTQYF.

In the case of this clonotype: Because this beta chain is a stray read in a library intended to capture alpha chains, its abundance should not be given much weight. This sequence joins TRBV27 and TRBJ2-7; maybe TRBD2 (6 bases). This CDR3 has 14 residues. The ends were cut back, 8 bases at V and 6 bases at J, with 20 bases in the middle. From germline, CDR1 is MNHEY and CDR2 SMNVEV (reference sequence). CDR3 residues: CASRPGGVGTEQYF. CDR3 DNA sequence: TGTGCCAGCCGCCCTGGAGGGGTCGGAACCGAGCAGTACTTC.

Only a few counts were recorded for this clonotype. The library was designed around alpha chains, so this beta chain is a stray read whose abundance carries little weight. The DNA of the CDR3 is TGTGCCTGGAGTGATGGGGGACTCTTAGCCTACACCTTC. Amino acids: CAWSDGGLLAYTF. The chain is built from TRBV30 and TRBJ1-2; possibly TRBD1 for D (5 bases). Germline values: CDR1 GTSNPN, CDR2 SVGIG (reference sequence). The V gene lost 1 base and the J gene lost 10 bases, with 16 bases spanning the gap. The CDR3 covers 13 residues.

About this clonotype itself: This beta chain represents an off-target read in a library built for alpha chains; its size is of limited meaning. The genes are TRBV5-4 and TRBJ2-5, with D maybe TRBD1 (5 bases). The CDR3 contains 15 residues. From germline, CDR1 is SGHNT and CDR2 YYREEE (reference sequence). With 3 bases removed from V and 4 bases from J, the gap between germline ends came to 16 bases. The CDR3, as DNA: TGTGCCAGCAGCTATCTTCTCAGGGCTGGAGAGACCCAGTACTTC. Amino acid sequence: CASSYLLRAGETQYF.